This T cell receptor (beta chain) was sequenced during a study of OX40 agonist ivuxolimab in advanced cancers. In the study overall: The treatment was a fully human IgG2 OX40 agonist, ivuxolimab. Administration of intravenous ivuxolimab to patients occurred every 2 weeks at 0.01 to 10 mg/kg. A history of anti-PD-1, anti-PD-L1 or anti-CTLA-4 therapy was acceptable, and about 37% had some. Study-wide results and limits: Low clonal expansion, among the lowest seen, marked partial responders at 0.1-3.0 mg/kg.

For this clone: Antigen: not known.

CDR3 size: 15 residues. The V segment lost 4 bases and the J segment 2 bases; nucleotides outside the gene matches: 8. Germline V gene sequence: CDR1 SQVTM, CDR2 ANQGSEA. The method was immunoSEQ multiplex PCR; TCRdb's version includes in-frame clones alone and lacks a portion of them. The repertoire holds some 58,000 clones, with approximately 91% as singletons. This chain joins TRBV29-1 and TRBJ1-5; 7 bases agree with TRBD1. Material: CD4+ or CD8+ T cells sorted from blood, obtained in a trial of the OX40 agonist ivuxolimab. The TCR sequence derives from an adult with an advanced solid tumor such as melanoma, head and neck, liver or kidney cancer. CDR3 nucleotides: TGCAGCGTTGTATTCAGCACAGGGGGCAATCAGCCCCAGCATTTT. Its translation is CSVVFSTGGNQPQHF. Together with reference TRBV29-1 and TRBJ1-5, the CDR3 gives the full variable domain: SAVISQKPSRDICQRGTSLTIQCQVDSQVTMMFWYRQQPGQSLTLIATANQGSEATYESGFVIDKFPISRPNLTFSTLTVSNMSPEDSSIYLCSVVFSTGGNQPQHFGDGTRLSIL.